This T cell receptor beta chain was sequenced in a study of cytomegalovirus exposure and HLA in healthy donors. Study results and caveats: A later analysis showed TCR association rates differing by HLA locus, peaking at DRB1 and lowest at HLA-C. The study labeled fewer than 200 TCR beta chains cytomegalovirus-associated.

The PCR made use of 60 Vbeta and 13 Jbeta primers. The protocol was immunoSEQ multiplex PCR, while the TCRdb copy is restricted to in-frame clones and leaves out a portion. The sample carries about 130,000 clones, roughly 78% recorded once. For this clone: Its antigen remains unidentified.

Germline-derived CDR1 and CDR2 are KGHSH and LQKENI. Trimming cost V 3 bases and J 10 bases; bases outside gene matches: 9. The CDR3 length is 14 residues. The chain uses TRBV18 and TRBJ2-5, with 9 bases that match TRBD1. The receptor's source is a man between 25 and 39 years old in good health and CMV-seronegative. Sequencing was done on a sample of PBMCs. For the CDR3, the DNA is TGTGCCAGCTCACCGTCGCGGGACAGGGAGGACCAGTACTTC. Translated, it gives CASSPSRDREDQYF.